The 15 T cell receptor beta chains listed next were all sequenced from one sample in a study of CXCR3-negative and CXCR3-positive naive CD8 T cells. General study results and limits: TRB CDR3s of CXCR3-positive naive cells were more hydrophobic than those of CXCR3-negative naive cells.

It was by 5' RACE with UMI labels that the TRB cDNA libraries were prepared. Each CDR3 protein gets one entry in TCRdb, which reprocessed the 5' RACE reads and gives no DNA. The table for this sample gives 130,000 to 150,000 distinct CDR3 sequences. For these TCRs, the target antigens are not known. The sequenced sample consisted of naive CXCR3+ CD8+ T cells from blood. Subset here: CD45RO-CCR7+CD27+CD95- naive CD8+ T cells expressing CXCR3 (TNR3+). The receptors shown here come from a human donor in good health. Some clones in this sample may be carry-over from other donors' samples.

J is TRBJ2-3 and V is TRBV14. The CDR3 is made up of 13 amino acids. Germline V gene data show CDR1 as SGHDN and CDR2 as FVKESK. The CDR3: CASSQDNGHTQYF.

V usage is TRBV6-6 and J usage is TRBJ2-3; the D gene TCRdb calls, TRBD2, cannot be checked with no DNA. Per the germline V gene, CDR1 is MNHNY and CDR2 is SVGAGI (reference sequence). The CDR3 sequence is 16 residues long. The chain's CDR3 is CASSYFLAGGTDTQYF.

V and J are TRBV30 and TRBJ2-7; TCRdb selects TRBD1, and the lack of DNA leaves this call unchecked. CDR1 and CDR2 (germline): GTSNPN, SVGIG (reference sequence). CDR3 length equals 14 residues. The CDR3 loop is CAWSEIEGSYEQYF.

The J gene is TRBJ2-7, the V gene TRBV20-1. CDR3 length: 12 residues. CDR1 is DFQATT and CDR2 is SNEGSKA in the germline V gene (reference sequence). Here the CDR3 reads CSARRAPHEQYF.

J is TRBJ1-1 and V is TRBV9; the TRBD1 assignment by TCRdb is unverifiable without DNA. Germline lookup yields CDR1 SGDLS and CDR2 YYNGEE. The CDR3 has 15 amino acids. The CDR3 is CASSAPGQVNTEAFF.

V gene TRBV29-1 combines with J gene TRBJ2-2. This CDR3 contains 12 residues. Germline V CDR1 and CDR2: SQVTM, ANQGSEA. CDR3 amino acids: CSVGTDTGELFF.

The V gene is TRBV12-3 or TRBV12-4, the J gene TRBJ1-3. The CDR3 extends over 14 amino acids. The CDR3 loop reads CASSLSGSGNTIYF.

This sequence joins TRBV24-1 and TRBJ2-2; without DNA, the TCRdb call of TRBD2 cannot be checked. The CDR3 runs to 13 residues. From germline, CDR1 is KGHDR and CDR2 SFDVKD. This CDR3 is CATSSGGSGELFF.

CDR3 protein: CASRLAGDPPGSCFF. The chain recombines TRBV12-2 with TRBJ2-2; TCRdb's D call, TRBD1, is unchecked because there is no DNA. TRBV12-2 is termed a pseudogene. The CDR3 runs to 15 residues.

CDR3 region: CASSQEVEQFF. The chain is built from TRBV14 and TRBJ2-1. The V gene's germline CDR1 is SGHDN and CDR2 FVKESK. The CDR3 spans 11 residues.

The chain employs TRBV7-6 and TRBJ2-5; lacking DNA, the TRBD1 call made by TCRdb goes unchecked. In germline, CDR1 is SGHVS, CDR2 FNYEAQ. The CDR3 runs to 17 residues. The CDR3 protein is CASTVDRAGLFGETQYF.

This chain joins TRBV7-9 and TRBJ2-1; with no DNA, the TCRdb D assignment of TRBD1 cannot be verified. Germline V gives CDR1 SEHNR, CDR2 FQNEAQ (reference sequence). The CDR3 covers 14 residues. The CDR3 protein is CASSQAGQYNEQFF.

This chain links TRBV29-1 with TRBJ1-2. Germline CDR1 reads SQVTM; CDR2 reads ANQGSEA. The CDR3 covers 14 residues. The CDR3 region is CSVEDRLEVDGYTF.

The chain carries TRBV4-3 and TRBJ1-2; the D gene TCRdb calls, TRBD1, cannot be checked with no DNA. The germline V gene encodes CDR1 LGHNA and CDR2 YSLEER. This CDR3 has 14 residues. This CDR3 reads CASSQEVTDYGYTF.

J is TRBJ2-7 and V is TRBV13; no DNA is available, so the TRBD2 call from TCRdb remains unchecked. The CDR3 extends over 16 amino acids. Germline lookup yields CDR1 PRHDT and CDR2 FYEKMQ (reference sequence). The CDR3 loop reads CASSLRSSGEVYEQYF.